This note documents a single TCR beta chain sequence. This entry belongs to a study of blood T cell repertoires in COVID-19. Study-wide background: Sources were T cells, B-cell-depleted T cells, or PBMCs; the material itself was cDNA or gDNA.

The trim removed 4 bases at V and 6 bases at J, leaving 12 bases unmatched. The CDR3 sequence is 18 residues long. Per the germline V gene, CDR1 is SNHLY and CDR2 is FYNNEI. The repertoire was sequenced with immunoSEQ multiplex PCR; TCRdb's copy has only in-frame clones and lacks some. This table holds about 140,000 clones, around 83% found once. Sequenced material: peripheral blood. The source is a woman in her fifties or sixties with acute or convalescent COVID-19. The chain links TRBV2 to TRBJ2-2, with TRBD1 identical over 12 bases. CDR3 bases: TGTGCCAGCAGTGCGACTAGGATGGGACAGGGGGCTGCCGGGGAGCTGTTTTTT. Residues: CASSATRMGQGAAGELFF.